One TCR beta chain is described in this entry. As yet, its antigen is unknown. The data were obtained in a study of cytomegalovirus exposure and HLA in healthy donors. At the level of the study: Earlier results showed 90 million to 120 million unique TCR beta sequences derived from 150 million to 200 million T cells. Notes on the study in general: The study recorded 150 to 200 TCR beta chains that were cytomegalovirus-associated.

Amplification used 60 Vbeta primers and 13 Jbeta primers. TCRdb keeps only in-frame clones here, not all; method: immunoSEQ multiplex PCR. This sample carries some 66,000 clones, approximately 71% of them seen once, and the ten largest clones take approximately 7.8%. V gave up 4 bases and J gave up 7 bases; unmatched junction bases: 13. The CDR3 extends over 16 amino acids. Germline CDR1 reads MNHEY; CDR2 reads SVGAGI. The sequenced material came from PBMCs. The clonotype originates from a man aged 60 to 75 in good health and CMV-seropositive. The chain has TRBV6-5 and TRBJ1-2; 9 bases line up with TRBD1. The CDR3 loop reads CASSLDRGRQLGGYTF. CDR3 nucleotides: TGTGCCAGCAGTTTGGACAGGGGTCGTCAGTTGGGTGGCTACACCTTC.